The 7 T cell receptor beta chains below all came from one sample that was sequenced in a study of OX40 agonist ivuxolimab in advanced cancers. The repertoire was sequenced with immunoSEQ multiplex PCR; TCRdb's copy has only in-frame clones and lacks some. The sample lists some 80,000 clones; 85% to 90% were seen once. This sample comprised CD4+ or CD8+ T cells sorted from blood, obtained in a trial of the OX40 agonist ivuxolimab. These receptors were obtained from an adult with an advanced solid tumor such as melanoma, head and neck, liver or kidney cancer.

The chain joins TRBV2 to TRBJ2-6; D ambiguous. CDR1 and CDR2 (germline): SNHLY, FYNNEI. The CDR3 sequence is 14 residues long. V dropped 6 bases and J dropped 0 bases, with 6 bases sitting between them. The CDR3 region is CASSVSSGANVLTF. CDR3 nucleotide sequence: TGTGCCAGCAGCGTGAGCTCTGGGGCCAACGTCCTGACTTTC.

V gene TRBV13 combines with J gene TRBJ1-1; the D is unclear. V dropped 5 bases and J dropped 4 bases, with 14 bases sitting between them. The CDR3 extends over 14 amino acids. In germline, CDR1 is PRHDT, CDR2 FYEKMQ (reference sequence). CDR3 loop: CASSLSPGSTEAFF. In nucleotides, the CDR3 is TGTGCCAGCAGCCTAAGCCCGGGAAGCACTGAAGCTTTCTTT.

CDR3 loop: CASSPTYIENTEAFF. The CDR3 nucleotides read TGTGCCAGCTCACCAACCTACATAGAGAACACTGAAGCTTTCTTT. The rearrangement links TRBV18 to TRBJ1-1; D remains unclear. The CDR3 is 15 amino acids. The germline V gene encodes CDR1 KGHSH and CDR2 LQKENI. Trimming stripped 2 bases from V and 1 base from J, with 11 bases between.

The chain has TRBV10-3 and TRBJ1-1; possible D gene TRBD1, 6 bases. In germline, CDR1 is ENHRY, CDR2 SYGVKD. V lost 6 bases, J lost 0 bases, and 17 bases lay in between. The CDR3 is 16 residues long. CDR3: CAIRAGTSYMNTEAFF. CDR3 nucleotides: TGTGCCATCAGAGCCGGGACATCCTACATGAACACTGAAGCTTTCTTT.

The V and J genes are TRBV30 and TRBJ1-5; D gene unclear. Germline CDR1 and CDR2: GTSNPN and SVGIG (reference sequence). V shed 2 bases and J shed 1 base, with 6 bases lying between them. This CDR3 region has 13 residues. This CDR3 is CAWSSRSNQPQHF. The CDR3 DNA reads TGTGCCTGGAGTTCGAGGAGCAATCAGCCCCAGCATTTT.

The rearrangement uses TRBV5-1 and TRBJ2-7; 7 nucleotides agree with TRBD1. V was clipped by 3 bases and J by 0 bases; unmatched bases: 3. The V gene's germline CDR1 is SGHRS and CDR2 YFSETQ. The CDR3 consists of 14 residues. CDR3 sequence: CASSSDRSSYEQYF. The CDR3 nucleotides are TGCGCCAGCAGCTCGGACAGGAGCTCCTACGAGCAGTACTTC.

CDR3 region: CASPPDRGPLGYTF. The CDR3, as DNA: TGTGCAAGTCCCCCGGACAGGGGGCCCTTGGGCTACACCTTC. The chain recombines TRBV12-2 with TRBJ1-2; TRBD1 was called by the table and not checked on the DNA. TRBV12-2 is annotated as a pseudogene. The CDR3 is made up of 14 amino acids.